Listed below are T cell receptor beta chains from one sample, sequenced in a study of OX40 agonist ivuxolimab in advanced cancers. Using immunoSEQ multiplex PCR, the repertoire was profiled, and TCRdb retains in-frame clones only, with some absent. The sample lists 65,000 to 100,000 clones, around 88% seen once, with less than 0.85% in the top ten. The sequences come from CD4+ or CD8+ T cells sorted from blood, collected in a trial of the OX40 agonist ivuxolimab. The receptor set was obtained from an adult with an advanced solid tumor such as melanoma, head and neck, liver or kidney cancer. Each CDR3 is given with its conserved first and last residue. A D gene is named only where the DNA matches it firmly. Clone size is shown for a subset of rows, as once, few, many or a class of expanded clone.

clone_size: -; v_call: TRBV19; j_call: TRBJ2-7; cdr3_length: 19; d_call: TRBD2; cdr3_nt: TGTGCCAGTAGTATGGGGGGACTAGCGGGAGGTGGATTTGGCTACGAGCAGTACTTC; cdr3_aa: CASSMGGLAGGGFGYEQYF
clone_size: -; v_call: TRBV15; j_call: TRBJ2-5; cdr3_length: 15; d_call: TRBD1; cdr3_nt: TGTGCCACCAGCGGAGACAGGGGCGAGGGAGAGACCCAGTACTTC; cdr3_aa: CATSGDRGEGETQYF
clone_size: -; v_call: TRBV2; j_call: TRBJ1-2; cdr3_length: 14; d_call: TRBD1; cdr3_nt: TGTGCCAGCAGGGAATTGGGGGGGGTGACAGGGCCCACCTTC; cdr3_aa: CASRELGGVTGPTF
clone_size: -; v_call: TRBV12-2; j_call: TRBJ2-5; cdr3_length: 13; d_call: -; cdr3_nt: TGTGCAAGTCGCCCCCCCGTCCAAGAGACCCAGTACTTC; cdr3_aa: CASRPPVQETQYF
clone_size: medium-sized; v_call: TRBV18; j_call: TRBJ1-1; cdr3_length: 16; d_call: TRBD1; cdr3_nt: TGTGCCAGCTCACAAACGACAGGGCTCTTGAACACTGAAGCTTTCTTT; cdr3_aa: CASSQTTGLLNTEAFF
clone_size: -; v_call: TRBV7-2; j_call: TRBJ2-7; cdr3_length: 15; d_call: -; cdr3_nt: TGTGCCAGCAGACTGAGGTGGGACACCGCCTACGAGCAGTACTTC; cdr3_aa: CASRLRWDTAYEQYF
clone_size: once; v_call: TRBV19; j_call: TRBJ1-1; cdr3_length: 16; d_call: -; cdr3_nt: TGTGCCAGTAAGGAACGGGTAACCCTAACCAACACTGAAGCTTTCTTT; cdr3_aa: CASKERVTLTNTEAFF
clone_size: -; v_call: TRBV6-5; j_call: TRBJ2-2; cdr3_length: 16; d_call: -; cdr3_nt: TGTGCCAGCAGTTACAGCCGGGCCTCTAACACCGGGGAGCTGTTTTTT; cdr3_aa: CASSYSRASNTGELFF
clone_size: -; v_call: TRBV7-9; j_call: TRBJ1-3; cdr3_length: 13; d_call: -; cdr3_nt: TGTGCCAGCAGCTTAAACATGGGAAACACCATATATTTT; cdr3_aa: CASSLNMGNTIYF
clone_size: -; v_call: TRBV18; j_call: TRBJ2-1; cdr3_length: 13; d_call: -; cdr3_nt: TGTGCCAGCTCACCCCAACCGGTTCGTGAGCAGTTCTTC; cdr3_aa: CASSPQPVREQFF
clone_size: -; v_call: TRBV7-2; j_call: TRBJ2-7; cdr3_length: 15; d_call: TRBD2; cdr3_nt: TGTGCCAGCAGCGAGGGACTAGCGGGCGCCTACGAGCAGTACTTC; cdr3_aa: CASSEGLAGAYEQYF
clone_size: -; v_call: TRBV27; j_call: TRBJ2-5; cdr3_length: 15; d_call: TRBD2; cdr3_nt: TGTGCCAGCAGTTTCAAGCGGGAGTCGTCAGAGACCCAGTACTTC; cdr3_aa: CASSFKRESSETQYF
clone_size: -; v_call: TRBV27; j_call: TRBJ2-7; cdr3_length: 17; d_call: TRBD2; cdr3_nt: TGTGCCAGCAGGAGGACTAGCGGGACCCCAAAGTACTACGAGCAGTACTTC; cdr3_aa: CASRRTSGTPKYYEQYF
clone_size: -; v_call: TRBV25-1; j_call: TRBJ2-3; cdr3_length: 14; d_call: -; cdr3_nt: TGTGCCAGCAGAAATACTAAAAGCGGAGATACGCAGTATTTT; cdr3_aa: CASRNTKSGDTQYF
clone_size: -; v_call: TRBV10-3; j_call: TRBJ2-1; cdr3_length: 16; d_call: -; cdr3_nt: TGTGCCATCAGTGGGGAAGCTAGCTTGCTTTACAATGAGCAGTTCTTC; cdr3_aa: CAISGEASLLYNEQFF
clone_size: -; v_call: TRBV5-1; j_call: TRBJ2-6; cdr3_length: 15; d_call: -; cdr3_nt: TGCGCCAGCAGCTTGAGCCTCTCTGGGGCCAACGTCCTGACTTTC; cdr3_aa: CASSLSLSGANVLTF
clone_size: -; v_call: TRBV5-4; j_call: TRBJ2-5; cdr3_length: 15; d_call: -; cdr3_nt: TGTGCCAGCAGCTTGGGGGTCGGGATCGGAGAGACCCAGTACTTC; cdr3_aa: CASSLGVGIGETQYF
clone_size: once; v_call: TRBV30; j_call: TRBJ2-7; cdr3_length: 12; d_call: TRBD1; cdr3_nt: TGTGCCTGGAGCCGACAGGGGTACGAGCAGTACTTC; cdr3_aa: CAWSRQGYEQYF
clone_size: -; v_call: TRBV19; j_call: TRBJ2-2; cdr3_length: 15; d_call: -; cdr3_nt: TGTGCCAGTAGTAGTGCTAGCGCGAACACCGGGGAGCTGTTTTTT; cdr3_aa: CASSSASANTGELFF
clone_size: -; v_call: TRBV6-1; j_call: TRBJ2-2; cdr3_length: 13; d_call: TRBD1; cdr3_nt: TGTGCCACCAGGGGGCCAAACACCGGGGAGCTGTTTTTT; cdr3_aa: CATRGPNTGELFF
clone_size: few; v_call: TRBV6-1; j_call: TRBJ2-1; cdr3_length: 14; d_call: -; cdr3_nt: TGTGCCAGCAGTGAAGCCGATCTACAGGGGAGGCGGTTCTTC; cdr3_aa: CASSEADLQGRRFF
clone_size: -; v_call: TRBV2; j_call: TRBJ1-4; cdr3_length: 14; d_call: -; cdr3_nt: TGTGCCAGCAGTCCCGACAGGTTGGATGAAAAACTGTTTTTT; cdr3_aa: CASSPDRLDEKLFF
clone_size: -; v_call: TRBV29-1; j_call: TRBJ2-3; cdr3_length: 12; d_call: -; cdr3_nt: TGCAGCGTTGAACTAGCAGTAGATACGCAGTATTTT; cdr3_aa: CSVELAVDTQYF
clone_size: -; v_call: TRBV5-1; j_call: TRBJ2-5; cdr3_length: 13; d_call: -; cdr3_nt: TGCGCCAGCAGCTTGATCGTAGGTGAGACCCAGTACTTC; cdr3_aa: CASSLIVGETQYF
clone_size: -; v_call: TRBV7-2; j_call: TRBJ2-1; cdr3_length: 15; d_call: -; cdr3_nt: TGTGCCAGCAGCTTAGTGCTGGGGGCGGGGAATGAGCAGTTCTTC; cdr3_aa: CASSLVLGAGNEQFF
clone_size: -; v_call: TRBV7-9; j_call: TRBJ1-4; cdr3_length: 14; d_call: TRBD1; cdr3_nt: TGTGCCAGCAGCTCCCGGACAGGGCTTGAAAAACTGTTTTTT; cdr3_aa: CASSSRTGLEKLFF
clone_size: once; v_call: TRBV5-1; j_call: TRBJ2-1; cdr3_length: 14; d_call: TRBD2; cdr3_nt: TGCGCCAGCAGCTTCAGACTAGCCAACAATGAGCAGTTCTTC; cdr3_aa: CASSFRLANNEQFF
clone_size: -; v_call: TRBV7-2; j_call: TRBJ1-5; cdr3_length: 15; d_call: -; cdr3_nt: TGTGCCAGCAGCCCAGGACTACAGGGCAATCAGCCCCAGCATTTT; cdr3_aa: CASSPGLQGNQPQHF
clone_size: few; v_call: TRBV2; j_call: TRBJ1-1; cdr3_length: 13; d_call: -; cdr3_nt: TGTGCCAGCAGTGGGCAGGTAGACACTGAAGCTTTCTTT; cdr3_aa: CASSGQVDTEAFF
clone_size: -; v_call: TRBV4-1; j_call: TRBJ2-2; cdr3_length: 18; d_call: -; cdr3_nt: TGCGCCAGCAGCCAACGGCGATTGCCCACTTCGAACACCGGGGAGCTGTTTTTT; cdr3_aa: CASSQRRLPTSNTGELFF
clone_size: -; v_call: TRBV6-5; j_call: TRBJ2-3; cdr3_length: 15; d_call: TRBD2; cdr3_nt: TGTGCCAGCAGACTGGGACTAGGTGGCCCAGATACGCAGTATTTT; cdr3_aa: CASRLGLGGPDTQYF
clone_size: many; v_call: TRBV5-1; j_call: TRBJ1-4; cdr3_length: 15; d_call: -; cdr3_nt: TGCGCCAGCAGCTTGGGAGGGGGAACTAATGAAAAACTGTTTTTT; cdr3_aa: CASSLGGGTNEKLFF
clone_size: -; v_call: TRBV9; j_call: TRBJ2-1; cdr3_length: 15; d_call: -; cdr3_nt: TGTGCCAGCAGCGTTGGCGGGAACTCCTACAATGAGCAGTTCTTC; cdr3_aa: CASSVGGNSYNEQFF
clone_size: -; v_call: TRBV27; j_call: TRBJ1-1; cdr3_length: 13; d_call: TRBD1; cdr3_nt: TGTGCCAGCAGTACTGGACAGGGCGGGGAAGCTTTCTTT; cdr3_aa: CASSTGQGGEAFF
clone_size: -; v_call: TRBV6-1; j_call: TRBJ2-3; cdr3_length: 14; d_call: -; cdr3_nt: TGTGCCAGCCTACAGGGAGGGGGCACAGATACGCAGTATTTT; cdr3_aa: CASLQGGGTDTQYF
clone_size: -; v_call: TRBV7-9; j_call: TRBJ2-7; cdr3_length: 13; d_call: -; cdr3_nt: TGTGCCAGCAGCTTAGGGAGTAGCCCCGAGCAGTACTTC; cdr3_aa: CASSLGSSPEQYF
clone_size: -; v_call: TRBV15; j_call: TRBJ1-4; cdr3_length: 16; d_call: TRBD1; cdr3_nt: TGTGCCACCAGCAGAGATTGGGCAGGGGGCAGAGAAAAACTGTTTTTT; cdr3_aa: CATSRDWAGGREKLFF
clone_size: -; v_call: TRBV29-1; j_call: TRBJ2-5; cdr3_length: 14; d_call: -; cdr3_nt: TGCAGCGTTGAACCCACGGGTTCCTCAGAGACCCAGTACTTC; cdr3_aa: CSVEPTGSSETQYF
clone_size: -; v_call: TRBV29-1; j_call: TRBJ2-2; cdr3_length: 14; d_call: TRBD2; cdr3_nt: TGCAGCGGAAGACTAGCGGGAGTGGCCGGGGAGCTGTTTTTT; cdr3_aa: CSGRLAGVAGELFF
clone_size: -; v_call: TRBV4-1; j_call: TRBJ2-7; cdr3_length: 15; d_call: -; cdr3_nt: TGCGCCAGCAGCCAAGTAGGAGAGCGCTCCTACGAGCAGTACTTC; cdr3_aa: CASSQVGERSYEQYF
clone_size: -; v_call: TRBV9; j_call: TRBJ2-7; cdr3_length: 15; d_call: -; cdr3_nt: TGTGCCAGCAGCCCTAACCCTTTAGTCTCCTACGAGCAGTACTTC; cdr3_aa: CASSPNPLVSYEQYF
clone_size: -; v_call: TRBV5-1; j_call: TRBJ1-5; cdr3_length: 13; d_call: -; cdr3_nt: TGCGCCAGCAGCTTGGCGGCAGATCAGCCCCAGCATTTT; cdr3_aa: CASSLAADQPQHF